This T cell receptor (beta chain) was found in a study of shared clonotypes between healthy human individuals. Findings of the study overall: Among non-shared clonotypes, generation probabilities were lower than among those shared by all four donors. Depth of sequencing was expected to influence donor clonotype sharing.

Assay execution took place at the deep level. This table comes from immunoSEQ multiplex PCR, and its TCRdb copy is limited to in-frame clones, with some not included. Of 2,100,000 or so clones listed, roughly 95% are singletons. Regarding this clone: Its antigen is currently unknown.

Input material: naive CD4+ T cells sorted from blood. As for subset: CD45RA+ positively selected. The sequence was obtained from a man aged 18 to 29 in good health.

CDR3 protein: CAWSDWGRGRVAGANVLTF. The CDR3 coding sequence is TGTGCCTGGAGTGACTGGGGCAGGGGGCGAGTGGCTGGGGCCAACGTCCTGACTTTC. The genes are TRBV30 and TRBJ2-6, with 8 bases that match TRBD1. Germline trimming cut 1 base from V and 2 bases from J; bases unmatched to any gene: 13. The CDR3 consists of 19 residues. Germline CDR1 and CDR2: GTSNPN and SVGIG (reference sequence). The full variable domain, rest sourced from reference TRBV30 and TRBJ2-6, is SQTIHQWPATLVQPVGSPLSLECTVEGTSNPNLYWYRQAAGRGLQLLFYSVGIGQISSEVPQNLSASRPQDRQFILSSKKLLLSDSGFYLCAWSDWGRGRVAGANVLTFGAGSRLTVL.